The rows below give T cell receptor beta chains drawn from one sample of a study of monozygotic twins with inflammatory bowel disease. TCRdb reprocessed the 5' RACE reads and keeps a single row for each CDR3 protein, giving no DNA. The table for this sample gives just over 300,000 distinct CDR3 sequences. What was sequenced was blood. The source of these receptors is a human donor with ulcerative colitis or Crohn's disease, or a healthy co-twin of an affected twin (not recorded which). Each CDR3 is given with its conserved first and last residue.

TRBV29-1	TRBJ2-3	CSVEGWGGADTQYF
TRBV3-1	TRBJ2-7	CASTTTGSYEQYF
TRBV5-1	TRBJ2-7	CASSLEATTYEQYF
TRBV6-1	TRBJ2-1	CASRKGGSYNEQFF
TRBV10-3	TRBJ1-1	CAISDKGRRTEAFF
TRBV29-1	TRBJ2-2	CSALILMGELFF
TRBV5-1	TRBJ2-1	CASSSTSGGRNEQFF
TRBV7-8	TRBJ2-7	CASSLVLAGGLTYEQYF
TRBV6-5	TRBJ2-7	CASRRDRYYEQYF
TRBV5-1	TRBJ2-5	CASSVGQPQETQYF
TRBV13	TRBJ2-3	CATSSGTDTQYF
TRBV7-2	TRBJ2-1	CASSLGGLAGHEQFF
TRBV5-6	TRBJ1-2	CASSRDRTETF
TRBV20-1	TRBJ2-1	CSARVGTSSYNEQFF
TRBV4-3	TRBJ2-7	CASSQDVAGYNEQYF
TRBV28	TRBJ2-7	CASSRIGLTPITYEQYF
TRBV20-1	TRBJ2-1	CSAWNPGGAYNEQFF
TRBV5-1	TRBJ2-7	CASSQGSAVYEQYF
TRBV5-1	TRBJ1-1	CASSPNQGSEAFF
TRBV7-2	TRBJ2-5	CASSLGGGSRETQYF
TRBV20-1	TRBJ2-7	CSASYSSNSEQYF
TRBV7-9	TRBJ2-7	CASSRAGPEAEQYF
TRBV7-3	TRBJ2-1	CASSLPGQRNNEQFF
TRBV29-1	TRBJ1-5	CSVTDSNQPQLF
TRBV10-3	TRBJ1-5	CAINKASNQPQHF
TRBV30	TRBJ2-3	CAWSPGLLVDTQYF
TRBV7-3	TRBJ2-2	CASSVKAGTTGELFF
TRBV6-5	TRBJ1-1	CASRTGVGTEAFF
TRBV19	TRBJ1-5	CASMGRGRSDQPQHF
TRBV7-2	TRBJ2-7	CASSSGTGVWEQYF
TRBV3-1	TRBJ2-1	CASSQEPGLAIDEQFF
TRBV5-5	TRBJ1-2	CASSPGEYFGYTF
TRBV7-9	TRBJ1-6	CASSPGTNSPLHF
TRBV29-1	TRBJ1-2	CSVTSQGKGGYTF
TRBV7-9	TRBJ2-1	CASSITGANEQFF
TRBV11-1	TRBJ1-6	CASSKNRVPNSPLHF
TRBV24-1	TRBJ1-1	CATRRTGNTEAFF
TRBV6-1	TRBJ2-3	CASSEQSVATDTQYF
TRBV5-1	TRBJ2-6	CASSESFSGANVLTF
TRBV12-3/TRBV12-4	TRBJ2-1	CASSPPSGAISYNEQFF
TRBV18	TRBJ1-4	CASSLAGVNEKLFF
TRBV6-5	TRBJ2-7	CASSYSTSSFEQYF
TRBV6-2/TRBV6-3	TRBJ1-5	CAIGRGRNQPQHF
TRBV7-7	TRBJ2-2	CASSLLPNTGELFF
TRBV12-3/TRBV12-4	TRBJ1-6	CASSLGGTDYNSPLHF
TRBV20-1	TRBJ2-6	CSARDFQGGISGANFLTF
TRBV12-3/TRBV12-4	TRBJ2-7	CASSLGGLEQYF
TRBV25-1	TRBJ2-5	CASTTSETQYF
TRBV27	TRBJ1-5	CASSLRTVDQPQHF
TRBV6-1	TRBJ2-1	CASSGFPDPRRNEQFF